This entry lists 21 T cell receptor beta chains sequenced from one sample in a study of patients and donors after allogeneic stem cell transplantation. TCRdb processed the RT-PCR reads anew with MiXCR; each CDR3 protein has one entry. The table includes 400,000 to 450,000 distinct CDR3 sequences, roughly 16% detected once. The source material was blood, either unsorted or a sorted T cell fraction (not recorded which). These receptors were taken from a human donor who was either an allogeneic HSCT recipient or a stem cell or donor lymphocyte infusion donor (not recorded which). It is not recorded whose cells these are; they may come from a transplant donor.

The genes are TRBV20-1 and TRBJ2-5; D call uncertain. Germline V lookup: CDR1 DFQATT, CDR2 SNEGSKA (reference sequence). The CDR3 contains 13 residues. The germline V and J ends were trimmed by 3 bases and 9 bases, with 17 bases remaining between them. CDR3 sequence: CSARESQKRPQYF. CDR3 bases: TGCAGTGCTAGGGAGTCCCAGAAGAGACCCCAGTACTTC.

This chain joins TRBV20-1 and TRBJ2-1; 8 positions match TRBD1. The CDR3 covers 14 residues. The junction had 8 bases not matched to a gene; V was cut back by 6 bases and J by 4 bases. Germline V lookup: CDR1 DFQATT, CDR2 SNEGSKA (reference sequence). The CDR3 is CSAPSRGLYNEQFF. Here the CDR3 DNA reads TGCAGTGCACCCTCCAGGGGGCTATACAATGAGCAGTTCTTC.

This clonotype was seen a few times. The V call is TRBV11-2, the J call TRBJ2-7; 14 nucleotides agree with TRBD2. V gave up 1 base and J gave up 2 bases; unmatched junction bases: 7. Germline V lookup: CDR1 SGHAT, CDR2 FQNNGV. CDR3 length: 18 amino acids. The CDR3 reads CASSLGLAGGHAAYEQYF. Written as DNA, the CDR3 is TGTGCCAGCAGCTTAGGACTAGCGGGGGGGCATGCGGCCTACGAGCAGTACTTC.

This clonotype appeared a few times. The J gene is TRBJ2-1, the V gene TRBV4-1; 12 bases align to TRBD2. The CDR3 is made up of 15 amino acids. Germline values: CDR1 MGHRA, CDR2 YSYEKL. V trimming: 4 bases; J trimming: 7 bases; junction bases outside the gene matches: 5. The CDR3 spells CASSRLAGGPNEQFF. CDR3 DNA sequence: TGCGCCAGCAGCCGGCTAGCGGGGGGGCCGAATGAGCAGTTCTTC.

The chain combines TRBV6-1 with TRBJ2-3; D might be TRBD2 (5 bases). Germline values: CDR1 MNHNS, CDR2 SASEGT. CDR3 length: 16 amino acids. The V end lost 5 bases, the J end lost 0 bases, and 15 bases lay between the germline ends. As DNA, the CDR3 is TGTGCCAGCAGTACCCGGGGTAGAACTAGCACAGATACGCAGTATTTT. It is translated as CASSTRGRTSTDTQYF.

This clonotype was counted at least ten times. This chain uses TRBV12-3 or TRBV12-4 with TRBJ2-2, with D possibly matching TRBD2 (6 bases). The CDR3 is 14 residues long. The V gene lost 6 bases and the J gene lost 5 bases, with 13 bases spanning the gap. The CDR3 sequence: CASRGLGETGELFF. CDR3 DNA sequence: TGTGCCAGCAGGGGACTCGGCGAGACCGGGGAGCTGTTTTTT.

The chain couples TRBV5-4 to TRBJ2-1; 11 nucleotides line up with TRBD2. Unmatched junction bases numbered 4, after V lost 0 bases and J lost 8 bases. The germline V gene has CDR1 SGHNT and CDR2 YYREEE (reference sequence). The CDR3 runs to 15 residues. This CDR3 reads CASSLGGLAADEQFF. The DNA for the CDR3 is TGTGCCAGCAGCTTGGGGGGACTAGCGGCCGATGAGCAGTTCTTC. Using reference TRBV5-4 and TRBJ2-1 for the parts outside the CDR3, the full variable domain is ETGVTQSPTHLIKTRGQQVTLRCSSQSGHNTVSWYQQALGQGPQFIFQYYREEENGRGNFPPRFSGLQFPNYSSELNVNALELDDSALYLCASSLGGLAADEQFFGPGTRLTVL.

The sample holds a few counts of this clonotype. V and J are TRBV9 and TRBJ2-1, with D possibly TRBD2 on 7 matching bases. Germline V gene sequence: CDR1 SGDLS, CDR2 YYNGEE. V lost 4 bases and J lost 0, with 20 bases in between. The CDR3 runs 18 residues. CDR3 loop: CASSPRAGATSSYNEQFF. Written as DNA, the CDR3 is TGTGCCAGCAGCCCCCGGGCGGGGGCCACAAGCTCCTACAATGAGCAGTTCTTC.

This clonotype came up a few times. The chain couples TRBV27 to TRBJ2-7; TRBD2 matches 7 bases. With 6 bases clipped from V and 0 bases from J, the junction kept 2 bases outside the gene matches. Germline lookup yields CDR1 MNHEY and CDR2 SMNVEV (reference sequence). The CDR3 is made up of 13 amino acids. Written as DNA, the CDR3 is TGTGCCAGCAGCCGGGAGGCCTCCTACGAGCAGTACTTC. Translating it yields CASSREASYEQYF.

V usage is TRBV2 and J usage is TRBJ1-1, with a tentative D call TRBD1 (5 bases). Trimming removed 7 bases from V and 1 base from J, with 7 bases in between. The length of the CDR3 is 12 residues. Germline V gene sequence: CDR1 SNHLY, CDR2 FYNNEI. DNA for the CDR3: TGTGCCAGCACAGGGCAGAACACTGAAGCTTTCTTT. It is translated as CASTGQNTEAFF.

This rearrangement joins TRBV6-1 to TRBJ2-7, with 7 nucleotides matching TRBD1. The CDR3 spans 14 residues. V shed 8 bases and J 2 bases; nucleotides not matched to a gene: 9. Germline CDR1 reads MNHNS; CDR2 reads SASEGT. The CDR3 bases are TGTGCCAGCCAATCACCGGGACAGACCTACGAGCAGTACTTC. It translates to CASQSPGQTYEQYF.

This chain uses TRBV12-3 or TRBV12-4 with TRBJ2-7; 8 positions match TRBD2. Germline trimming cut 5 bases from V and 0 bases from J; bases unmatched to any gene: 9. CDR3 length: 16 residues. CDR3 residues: CASSPSWREDSYEQYF. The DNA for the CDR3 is TGTGCCAGCAGTCCTTCTTGGCGGGAGGACTCCTACGAGCAGTACTTC.

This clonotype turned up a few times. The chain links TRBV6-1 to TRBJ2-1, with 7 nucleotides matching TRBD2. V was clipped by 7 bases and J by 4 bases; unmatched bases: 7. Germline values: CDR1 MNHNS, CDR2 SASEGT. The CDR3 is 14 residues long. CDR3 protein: CASTRAGQYNEQFF. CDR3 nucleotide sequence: TGTGCCAGCACCCGAGCGGGGCAGTACAATGAGCAGTTCTTC.

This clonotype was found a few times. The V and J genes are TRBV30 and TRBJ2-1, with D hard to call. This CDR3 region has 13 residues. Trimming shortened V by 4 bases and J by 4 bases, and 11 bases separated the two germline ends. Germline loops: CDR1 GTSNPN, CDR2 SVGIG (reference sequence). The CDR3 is CAWTGETYNEQFF. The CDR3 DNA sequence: TGTGCCTGGACAGGAGAAACTTACAATGAGCAGTTCTTC.

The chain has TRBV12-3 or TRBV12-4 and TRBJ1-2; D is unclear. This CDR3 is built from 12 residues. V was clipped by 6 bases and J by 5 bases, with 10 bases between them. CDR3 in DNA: TGTGCCAGCAGATCCCTGAGGTATGGCTACACCTTC. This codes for CASRSLRYGYTF.

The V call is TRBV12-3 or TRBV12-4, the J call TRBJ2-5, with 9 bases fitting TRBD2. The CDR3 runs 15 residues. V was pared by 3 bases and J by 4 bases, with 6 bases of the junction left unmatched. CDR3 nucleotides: TGTGCCAGCAGTTTTGGGCGGGGGGGTGGAGAGACCCAGTACTTC. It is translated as CASSFGRGGGETQYF.

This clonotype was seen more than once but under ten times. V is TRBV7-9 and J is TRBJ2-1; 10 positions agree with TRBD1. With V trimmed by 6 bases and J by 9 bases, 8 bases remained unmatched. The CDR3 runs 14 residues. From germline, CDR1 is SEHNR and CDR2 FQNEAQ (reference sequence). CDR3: CASRRGDRGIEQFF. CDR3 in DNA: TGTGCCAGCAGGAGGGGGGACAGGGGTATTGAGCAGTTCTTC.

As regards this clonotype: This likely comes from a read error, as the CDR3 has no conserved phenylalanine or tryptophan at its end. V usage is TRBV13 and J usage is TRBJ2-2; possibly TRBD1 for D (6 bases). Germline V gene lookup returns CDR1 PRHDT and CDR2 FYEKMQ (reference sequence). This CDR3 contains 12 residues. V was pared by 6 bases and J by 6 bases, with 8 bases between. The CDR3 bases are TGTGCCAGCAGAGAGGGGGCCGGGGAGCTGTTTCTT. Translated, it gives CASREGAGELFL.

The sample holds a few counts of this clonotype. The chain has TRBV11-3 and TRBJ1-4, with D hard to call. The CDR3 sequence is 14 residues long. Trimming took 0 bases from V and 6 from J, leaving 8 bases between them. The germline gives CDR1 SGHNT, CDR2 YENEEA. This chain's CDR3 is CASSLEWGYEKLFF. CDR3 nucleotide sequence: TGTGCCAGCAGCTTAGAGTGGGGATATGAAAAACTGTTTTTT.

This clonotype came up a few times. The CDR3 region is CASSQAPEHEQYF. The CDR3 DNA follows: TGCGCCAGCAGCCAAGCACCAGAACACGAGCAGTACTTC. The chain has TRBV4-3 and TRBJ2-7; D is unclear. The CDR3 covers 13 residues. From germline, CDR1 is LGHNA and CDR2 YSLEER. Trimming left V 1 base short and J 5 bases short, with 9 bases between.

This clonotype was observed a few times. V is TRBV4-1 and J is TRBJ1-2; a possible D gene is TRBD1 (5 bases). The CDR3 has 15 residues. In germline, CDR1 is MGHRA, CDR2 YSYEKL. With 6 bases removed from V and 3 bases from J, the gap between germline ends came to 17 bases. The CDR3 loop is CASRDLGAGDYGYTF. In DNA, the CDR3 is TGCGCCAGCAGGGACCTCGGGGCGGGTGACTATGGCTACACCTTC.